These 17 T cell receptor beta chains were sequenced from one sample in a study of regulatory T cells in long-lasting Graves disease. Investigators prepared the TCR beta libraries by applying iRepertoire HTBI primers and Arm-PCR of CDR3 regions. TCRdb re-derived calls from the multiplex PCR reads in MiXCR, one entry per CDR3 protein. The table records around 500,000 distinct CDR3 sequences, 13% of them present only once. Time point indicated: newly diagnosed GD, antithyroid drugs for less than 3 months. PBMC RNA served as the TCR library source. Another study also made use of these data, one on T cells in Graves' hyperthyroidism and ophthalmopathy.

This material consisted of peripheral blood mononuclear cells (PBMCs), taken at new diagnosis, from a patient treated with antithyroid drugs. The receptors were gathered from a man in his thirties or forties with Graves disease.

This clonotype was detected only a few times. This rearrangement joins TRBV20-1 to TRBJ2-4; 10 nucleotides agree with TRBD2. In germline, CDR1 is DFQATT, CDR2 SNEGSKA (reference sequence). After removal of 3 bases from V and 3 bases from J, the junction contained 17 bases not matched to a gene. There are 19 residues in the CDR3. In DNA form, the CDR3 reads TGCAGTGCTAGTTTCCTAGCGGGAGCGGAGAGGGGGGACAAAAACATTCAGTACTTC. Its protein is CSASFLAGAERGDKNIQYF.

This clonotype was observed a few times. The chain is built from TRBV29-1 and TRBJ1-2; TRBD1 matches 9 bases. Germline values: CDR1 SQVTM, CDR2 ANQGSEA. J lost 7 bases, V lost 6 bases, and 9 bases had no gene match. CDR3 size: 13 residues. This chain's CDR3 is CSVDDRGKGGYTF. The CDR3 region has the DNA TGCAGCGTAGATGACAGGGGGAAGGGTGGCTACACCTTC.

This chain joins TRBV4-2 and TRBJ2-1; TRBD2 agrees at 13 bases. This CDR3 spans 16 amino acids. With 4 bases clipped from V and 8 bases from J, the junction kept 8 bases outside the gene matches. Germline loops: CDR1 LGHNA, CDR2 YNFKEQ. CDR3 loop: CASSPPGTSGKYEQFF. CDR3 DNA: TGTGCCAGCAGCCCTCCCGGGACTAGCGGGAAATATGAGCAGTTCTTC.

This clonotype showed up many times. This chain's CDR3 is CSVEARGNTGELFF. The CDR3 DNA follows: TGCAGCGTTGAAGCTCGGGGGAACACCGGGGAGCTGTTTTTT. The chain recombines TRBV29-1 with TRBJ2-2; a weak D match, TRBD2 (5 bases). CDR1 SQVTM and CDR2 ANQGSEA come from the germline V gene. This CDR3 contains 14 residues. V shed 1 base and J shed 1 base, with 7 bases lying between them.

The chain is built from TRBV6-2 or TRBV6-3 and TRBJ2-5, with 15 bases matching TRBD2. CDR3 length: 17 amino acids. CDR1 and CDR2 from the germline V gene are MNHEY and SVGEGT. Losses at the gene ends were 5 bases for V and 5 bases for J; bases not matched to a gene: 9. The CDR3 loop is CASSQGTSGRMEETQYF. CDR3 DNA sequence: TGTGCCAGCAGTCAGGGGACTAGCGGGAGGATGGAGGAGACCCAGTACTTC.

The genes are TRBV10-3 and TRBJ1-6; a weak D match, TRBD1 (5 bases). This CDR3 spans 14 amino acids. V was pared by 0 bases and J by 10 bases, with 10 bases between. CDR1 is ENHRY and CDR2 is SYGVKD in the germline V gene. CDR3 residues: CAISESAAGSPLHF. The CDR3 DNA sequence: TGTGCCATCAGTGAGTCGGCAGCAGGGTCACCCCTCCACTTT.

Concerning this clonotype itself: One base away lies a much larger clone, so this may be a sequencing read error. The CDR3 coding sequence is TGTGCCAGCAGTTATTCCGGGGGGACAGGAGTCAGACGCAAGGGCTACACCTTC. Its protein is CASSYSGGTGVRRKGYTF. The J gene is TRBJ1-2, the V gene TRBV6-5, with 8 bases that match TRBD1. Germline trimming cut 3 bases from V and 8 bases from J; bases unmatched to any gene: 20. The CDR3 is made up of 18 amino acids. Germline CDR1 MNHEY, CDR2 SVGAGI.

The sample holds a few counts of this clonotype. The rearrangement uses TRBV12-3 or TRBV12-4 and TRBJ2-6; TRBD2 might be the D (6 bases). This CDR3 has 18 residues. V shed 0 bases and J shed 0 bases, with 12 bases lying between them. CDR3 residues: CASSLARGISSGANVLTF. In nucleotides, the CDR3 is TGTGCCAGCAGTTTAGCGCGCGGGATAAGCTCTGGGGCCAACGTCCTGACTTTC.

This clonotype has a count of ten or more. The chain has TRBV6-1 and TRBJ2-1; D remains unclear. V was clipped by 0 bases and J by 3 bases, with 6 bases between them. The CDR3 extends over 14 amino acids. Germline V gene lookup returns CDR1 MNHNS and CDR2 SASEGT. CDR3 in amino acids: CASSEAHYYNEQFF. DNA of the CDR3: TGTGCCAGCAGTGAAGCGCACTACTACAATGAGCAGTTCTTC.

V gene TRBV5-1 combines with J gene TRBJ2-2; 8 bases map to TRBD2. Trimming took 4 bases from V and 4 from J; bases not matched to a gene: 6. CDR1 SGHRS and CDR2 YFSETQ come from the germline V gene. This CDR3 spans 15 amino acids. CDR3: CASSRAGVLTGELFF. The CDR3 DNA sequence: TGCGCCAGCAGCAGAGCGGGAGTTCTCACCGGGGAGCTGTTTTTT.

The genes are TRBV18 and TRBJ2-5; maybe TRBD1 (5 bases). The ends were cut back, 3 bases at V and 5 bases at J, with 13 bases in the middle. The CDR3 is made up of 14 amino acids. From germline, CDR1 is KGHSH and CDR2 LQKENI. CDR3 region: CASSPGLGVETQYF. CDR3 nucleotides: TGTGCCAGCTCACCGGGCCTAGGGGTCGAGACCCAGTACTTC.

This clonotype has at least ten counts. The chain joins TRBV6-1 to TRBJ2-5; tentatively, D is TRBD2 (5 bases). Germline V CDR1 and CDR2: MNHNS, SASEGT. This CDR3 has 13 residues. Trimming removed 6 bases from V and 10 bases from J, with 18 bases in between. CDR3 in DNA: TGTGCCAGCAGGCCCACTAGAGAGGAGCTCCAGTACTTC. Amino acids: CASRPTREELQYF.

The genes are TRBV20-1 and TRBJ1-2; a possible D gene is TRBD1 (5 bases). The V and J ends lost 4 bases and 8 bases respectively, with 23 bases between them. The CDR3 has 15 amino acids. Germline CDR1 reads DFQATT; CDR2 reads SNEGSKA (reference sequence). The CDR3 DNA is TGCAGTGCTAAAGGGGTGGGAAGCCCAGCTAAGGGCTACACCTTC. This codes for CSAKGVGSPAKGYTF.

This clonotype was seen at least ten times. CDR3 in DNA: TGTGCCAGCAGTGCAGCCGGGACAGGGGTCTACGAGCAGTACTTC. This translates into CASSAAGTGVYEQYF. The gene calls are TRBV6-1 and TRBJ2-7; 10 nucleotides agree with TRBD1. There are 15 residues in the CDR3. J was trimmed by 3 bases and V by 4 bases; bases with no gene match: 6. CDR1 MNHNS and CDR2 SASEGT come from the germline V gene.

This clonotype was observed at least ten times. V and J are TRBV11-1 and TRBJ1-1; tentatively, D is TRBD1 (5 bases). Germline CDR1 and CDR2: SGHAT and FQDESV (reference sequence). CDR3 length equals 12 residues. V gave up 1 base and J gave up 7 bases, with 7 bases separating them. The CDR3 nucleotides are TGTGCCAGCAGCTTAGTTGGGGGTGAAGCTTTCTTT. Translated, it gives CASSLVGGEAFF.

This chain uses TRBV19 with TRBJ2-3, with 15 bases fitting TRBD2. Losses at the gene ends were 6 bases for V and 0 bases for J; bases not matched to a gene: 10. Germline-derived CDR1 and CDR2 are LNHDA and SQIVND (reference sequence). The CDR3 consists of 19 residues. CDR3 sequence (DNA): TGTGCCAGTAGCGGGACTAGCGGGAGGCCCGGCTCTAGCACAGATACGCAGTATTTT. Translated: CASSGTSGRPGSSTDTQYF.

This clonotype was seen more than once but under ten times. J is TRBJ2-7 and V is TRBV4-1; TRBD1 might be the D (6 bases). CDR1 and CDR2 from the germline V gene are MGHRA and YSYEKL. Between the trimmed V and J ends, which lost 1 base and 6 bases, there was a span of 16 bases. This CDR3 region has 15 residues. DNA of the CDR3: TGCGCCAGCAGCCAAGGCCCCAGGGGAGCTTCCGAGCAGTACTTC. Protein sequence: CASSQGPRGASEQYF.